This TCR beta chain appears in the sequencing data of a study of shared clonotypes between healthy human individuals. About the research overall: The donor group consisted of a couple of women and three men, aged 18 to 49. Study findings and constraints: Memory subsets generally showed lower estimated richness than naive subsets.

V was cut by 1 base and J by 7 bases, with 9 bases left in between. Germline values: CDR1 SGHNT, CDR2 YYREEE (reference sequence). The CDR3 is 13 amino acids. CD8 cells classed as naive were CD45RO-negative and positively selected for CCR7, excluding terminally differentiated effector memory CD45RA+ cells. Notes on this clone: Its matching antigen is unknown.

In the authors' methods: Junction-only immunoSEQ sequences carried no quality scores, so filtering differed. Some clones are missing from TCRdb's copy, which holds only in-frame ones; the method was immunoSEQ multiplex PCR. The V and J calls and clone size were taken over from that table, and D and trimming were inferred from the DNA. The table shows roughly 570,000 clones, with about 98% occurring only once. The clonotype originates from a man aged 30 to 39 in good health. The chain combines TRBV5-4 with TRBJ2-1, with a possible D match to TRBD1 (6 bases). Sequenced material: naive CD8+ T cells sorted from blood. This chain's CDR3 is CASSLLGGNEQFF. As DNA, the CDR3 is TGTGCCAGCAGCTTGCTAGGGGGTAATGAGCAGTTCTTC.